A single T cell receptor (beta chain) is shown here with its context. Its antigen remains unknown. These data originate in a study of cytomegalovirus exposure and HLA in healthy donors. For the study at large: Earlier results showed 117 million unique TCR beta sequences derived from approximately 180 million T cells.

CDR3 length: 16 amino acids. The germline V gene encodes CDR1 WNHNN and CDR2 SYGVQD (reference sequence). V dropped 6 bases and J dropped 0 bases, with 12 bases sitting between them. Whole-study findings and limits: The study reported that TCR beta sequences accurately predicted HLA-A and HLA-B alleles in most subjects. Earlier analysis looked at TCR beta V segments, and most were productive about 90% or about 30% of the time.

PCR was performed using 60 Vbeta and 13 Jbeta primers. Produced via immunoSEQ multiplex PCR; TCRdb's table is partial and in-frame only. The repertoire has 150,000 to 200,000 clones, 70% to 90% of them found once; the top ten carry more than 2%. The sample taken for sequencing was PBMCs. The source of this sequence is a man in his late teens or twenties in good health and CMV-seropositive. V gene TRBV10-1 combines with J gene TRBJ1-6; a weak D match, TRBD1 (5 bases). The CDR3 spells CASRRGKSSYNSPLHF. Written as DNA, the CDR3 is TGCGCCAGCAGAAGGGGAAAGAGCTCCTATAATTCACCCCTCCACTTT.